This paragraph covers one T cell receptor (beta chain) sequence. Measured with immunoSEQ multiplex PCR; TCRdb has only the in-frame clones, and not every one. Found here are fewer than 35,000 clones, 75% to 90% of them singletons; the top ten hold 22%. Germline trimming cut 3 bases from V and 10 bases from J; bases unmatched to any gene: 11. Germline V gene data show CDR1 as SGHTA and CDR2 as FQGNSA. This CDR3 has 15 amino acids. This entry comes from a study of sequential checkpoint blockade in melanoma. For the study at large: First-line arms were nivolumab then ipilimumab, or the reverse, randomized 1:1.

The sample's treatment: randomized to nivolumab then ipilimumab (arm A) or the reverse (arm B). From thawed PBMCs, live CD3+CD8+ cells negative for CD19 and CD56 were sorted. The material was CD8+ T cells sorted from blood (inferred from file names), obtained from a patient given nivolumab and ipilimumab in sequence. The rearrangement links TRBV7-2 to TRBJ2-1; 8 bases align to TRBD2. The receptor's source is a human donor with melanoma. The CDR3 spells CASSFLSGVIGEQFF. CDR3 DNA sequence: TGTGCCAGCAGCTTTCTTAGCGGGGTAATCGGAGAGCAGTTCTTC.